Below, one T cell receptor beta chain is given with its context. No antigen is known for it. Only in-frame clones appear in the TCRdb table, and some are missing; sequencing was by immunoSEQ multiplex PCR. The sample has 120,000 or so clones, 86% seen once. This entry comes from a study of T cell responses to AZD1222 COVID-19 vaccine. Study-wide results and caveats: The study reported that nearly half of spike-specific TCRs target unmutated variant regions. Clonal diversity may have been underestimated in mostly white British donors.

Germline V gives CDR1 SGHTA, CDR2 FQGTGA. The CDR3 is 14 amino acids. The V end was cut by 2 bases, the J end by 4 bases, with 8 bases between. The sequence came from an adult who received the AZD1222 COVID-19 vaccine. Sequencing was performed on peripheral blood, taken 28 days after the second AZD1222 dose. The chain couples TRBV7-3 to TRBJ2-2; D not resolved. In DNA form, the CDR3 reads TGTGCCAGCAGCTTAGGGCAGTTCACCGGGGAGCTGTTTTTT. Protein: CASSLGQFTGELFF.